Listed here are 9 T cell receptor beta chains from one sample, sequenced in a study of T cells after yellow fever vaccination. One entry per CDR3 protein results from TCRdb running MiXCR on the 5' RACE reads. The repertoire includes about 340,000 distinct CDR3 sequences, 8.5% to 9% of them detected once, and 18% sits in the top ten. The starting material was PBMCs, obtained on the day of the first yellow fever vaccination. Source of these receptors: a man younger than 35 who received the YFV17D yellow fever vaccine.

The sample holds a few counts of this clonotype. J is TRBJ2-7 and V is TRBV12-3 or TRBV12-4, with no clear D. V lost 4 bases to trimming and J lost 5 bases, with 15 bases between them. The CDR3 runs 14 residues. The chain's CDR3 is CASSSGRVLDEQYV. In DNA form, the CDR3 reads TGTGCCAGCAGTTCAGGACGGGTTCTGGACGAGCAGTACGTC.

Ten or more counts support this clonotype. The genes are TRBV27 and TRBJ1-5, with 9 positions matching TRBD1. The J segment lost 6 bases and the V segment lost 2 bases, leaving 5 bases of the junction unmatched. This CDR3 is 15 amino acids long. Germline CDR1 MNHEY, CDR2 SMNVEV (reference sequence). The CDR3: CASSLHTGGAQPQHF. CDR3 nucleotide sequence: TGTGCCAGCAGTTTACATACAGGGGGCGCTCAGCCCCAGCATTTT.

Only a few counts were recorded for this clonotype. CDR3 sequence: CASSQDWGQVFGIQYF. CDR3 nucleotides: TGCGCCAGCAGCCAAGATTGGGGGCAGGTTTTCGGCATTCAGTACTTC. V is TRBV4-3 and J is TRBJ2-4; D is perhaps TRBD1 (6 bases). V shed 0 bases and J shed 9 bases, with 18 bases lying between them. Germline-derived CDR1 and CDR2 are LGHNA and YSLEER. This CDR3 is built from 16 residues.

This clonotype turned up a few times. The rearrangement links TRBV25-1 to TRBJ1-1; TRBD1 aligns across 9 bases. The CDR3 extends over 14 amino acids. V shed 8 bases and J 1 base; nucleotides not matched to a gene: 5. Germline values: CDR1 MGHDK, CDR2 SYGVNS. CDR3 sequence: CASCSDRGNTEAFF. The DNA of the CDR3 is TGTGCCAGCTGCTCGGACAGGGGGAACACTGAAGCTTTCTTT.

This clonotype was recorded a few times. J is TRBJ1-2 and V is TRBV7-9; D unresolved. V lost 5 bases and J lost 8, with 12 bases in between. The CDR3 loop spans 12 amino acids. CDR1 is SEHNR, CDR2 FQNEAQ, per germline (reference sequence). CDR3 region: CASSPTVAGYTF. CDR3 in DNA: TGTGCCAGCAGCCCGACGGTTGCAGGCTACACCTTC.

The table lists this clonotype with a few counts. This chain joins TRBV18 and TRBJ2-3; the D gene is possibly TRBD2 (6 bases). In germline, CDR1 is KGHSH, CDR2 LQKENI. This CDR3 is 15 amino acids long. The ends were cut back, 0 bases at V and 5 bases at J, with 12 bases in the middle. CDR3 region: CASSPPAGRIDTQYF. The CDR3 DNA reads TGTGCCAGCTCACCACCGGCGGGGCGGATAGATACGCAGTATTTT.

The gene calls are TRBV20-1 and TRBJ2-7, with D uncertain. The CDR3 has 11 residues. CDR1 DFQATT and CDR2 SNEGSKA come from the germline V gene (reference sequence). CDR3 sequence: CKVAGLYEQYV. The CDR3 DNA follows: TGCAAGGTAGCTGGGCTCTACGAGCAGTACGTC.

A few counts support this clonotype. This chain joins TRBV15 and TRBJ2-3; TRBD1 matches 7 bases. CDR1 is LNHNV, CDR2 YYDKDF, per germline (reference sequence). Germline trimming cut 0 bases from V and 3 bases from J; bases unmatched to any gene: 9. The CDR3 contains 17 residues. DNA of the CDR3: TGTGCCACCAGCAGAGATATGTCCGGCAGGGGGACAGATACGCAGTATTTT. Protein product: CATSRDMSGRGTDTQYF.

This clonotype has only a few counts. This sequence joins TRBV5-1 and TRBJ2-5; the D is unclear. Trimming pared 0 bases from V and 1 base from J, leaving 10 bases between. The CDR3 totals 15 residues. Per the germline V gene, CDR1 is SGHRS and CDR2 is YFSETQ. CDR3: CASSLALSGQETQYF. In DNA, the CDR3 is TGCGCCAGCAGCTTGGCCTTGTCAGGCCAAGAGACCCAGTACTTC.